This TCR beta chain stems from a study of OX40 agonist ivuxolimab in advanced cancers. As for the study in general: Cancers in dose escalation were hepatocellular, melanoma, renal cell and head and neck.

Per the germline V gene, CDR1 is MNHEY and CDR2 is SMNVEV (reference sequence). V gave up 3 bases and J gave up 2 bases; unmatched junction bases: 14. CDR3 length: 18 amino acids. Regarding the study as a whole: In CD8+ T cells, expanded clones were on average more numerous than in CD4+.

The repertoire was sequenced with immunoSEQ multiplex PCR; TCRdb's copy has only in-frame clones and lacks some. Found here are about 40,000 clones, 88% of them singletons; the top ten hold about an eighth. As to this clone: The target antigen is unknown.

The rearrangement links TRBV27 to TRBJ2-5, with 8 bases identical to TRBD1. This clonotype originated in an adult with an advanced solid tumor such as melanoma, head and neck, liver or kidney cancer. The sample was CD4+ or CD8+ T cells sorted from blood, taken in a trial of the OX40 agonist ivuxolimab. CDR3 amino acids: CASSFGLRETGDQETQYF. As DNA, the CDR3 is TGTGCCAGCAGTTTTGGACTCCGGGAGACAGGGGATCAAGAGACCCAGTACTTC.